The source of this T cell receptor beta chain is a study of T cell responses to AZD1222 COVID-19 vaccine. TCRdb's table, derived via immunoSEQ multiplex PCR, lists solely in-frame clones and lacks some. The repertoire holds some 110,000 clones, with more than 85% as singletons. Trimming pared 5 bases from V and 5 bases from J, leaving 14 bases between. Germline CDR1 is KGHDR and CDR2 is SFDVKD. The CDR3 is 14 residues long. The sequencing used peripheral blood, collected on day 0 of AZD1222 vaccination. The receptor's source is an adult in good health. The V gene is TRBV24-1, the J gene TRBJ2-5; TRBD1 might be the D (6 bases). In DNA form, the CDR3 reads TGTGCCACCAGTGCCAATGACAGGTTCGAGACCCAGTACTTC. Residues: CATSANDRFETQYF.